Sequencing of this TCR beta chain was carried out in a study of spatial heterogeneity in lung cancer. Overall study findings and caveats: For expanded intratumoral alpha and beta TCRs, counts tracked tumor mutation counts.

Germline CDR1 SGHRS, CDR2 YFSETQ. The V end was cut by 0 bases, the J end by 4 bases, with 12 bases between. The CDR3 runs to 15 residues. By sample fraction, this clonotype is medium-sized. The antigen is not known. Indicated time point: sample taken at primary tumor resection. TCRdb reprocessed the 5' RACE reads via MiXCR and lists one record per CDR3 protein. The repertoire consists of 1,500 or so distinct CDR3 sequences, with about 16% occurring once and the leading ten covering 12% to 15%. This sequence was found in a male donor with early-stage non-small cell lung cancer. The sequencing used lung tumor tissue, collected at surgery. The chain employs TRBV5-1 and TRBJ2-3; possibly TRBD1 for D (6 bases). The CDR3 spells CASSLARQVADTQYF. The CDR3 coding sequence is TGCGCCAGCAGCTTGGCCCGACAGGTTGCAGATACGCAGTATTTT.